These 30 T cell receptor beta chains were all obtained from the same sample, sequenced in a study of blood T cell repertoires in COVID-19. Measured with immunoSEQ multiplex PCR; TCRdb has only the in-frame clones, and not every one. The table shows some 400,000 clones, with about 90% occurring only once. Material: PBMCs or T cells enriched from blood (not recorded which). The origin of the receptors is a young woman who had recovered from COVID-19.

The CDR3 region is CASSSLTSGLYEQYF. DNA for the CDR3: TGTGCCAGCAGCAGTCTGACTAGCGGTCTCTACGAGCAGTACTTC. The V and J genes are TRBV28 and TRBJ2-7; 9 nucleotides agree with TRBD2. V was pared by 6 bases and J by 3 bases, with 9 bases of the junction left unmatched. Germline V gene lookup returns CDR1 MDHEN and CDR2 SYDVKM. CDR3 length: 15 residues.

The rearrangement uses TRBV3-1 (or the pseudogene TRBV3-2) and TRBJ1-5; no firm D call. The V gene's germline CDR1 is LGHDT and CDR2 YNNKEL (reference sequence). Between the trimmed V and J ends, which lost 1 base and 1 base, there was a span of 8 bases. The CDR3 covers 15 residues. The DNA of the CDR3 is TGTGCCAGCAGCCAAGGGCGGGCGAGCAATCAGCCCCAGCATTTT. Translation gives CASSQGRASNQPQHF.

DNA for the CDR3: TGTGCCAGCAGTTACGATCGGGGGGCAGAAGCTTTCTTT. Its protein product is CASSYDRGAEAFF. The rearrangement joins TRBV6-5 to TRBJ1-1; possible D gene TRBD1, 6 bases. The CDR3 has 13 amino acids. The germline V and J ends were trimmed by 2 bases and 8 bases, with 12 bases remaining between them. Germline CDR1 is MNHEY and CDR2 is SVGAGI.

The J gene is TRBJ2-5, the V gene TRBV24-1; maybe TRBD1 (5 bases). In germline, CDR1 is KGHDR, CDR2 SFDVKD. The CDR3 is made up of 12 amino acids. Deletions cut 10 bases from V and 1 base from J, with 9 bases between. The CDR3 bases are TGTGCCACGCAGGGCAGCCAAGAGACCCAGTACTTC. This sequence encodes CATQGSQETQYF.

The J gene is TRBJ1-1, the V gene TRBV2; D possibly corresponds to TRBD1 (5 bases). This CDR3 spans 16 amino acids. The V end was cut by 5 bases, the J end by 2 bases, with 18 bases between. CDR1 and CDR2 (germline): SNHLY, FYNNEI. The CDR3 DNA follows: TGTGCCAGCAGTAGGGAACGAATACAGGAAAACACTGAAGCTTTCTTT. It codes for CASSRERIQENTEAFF.

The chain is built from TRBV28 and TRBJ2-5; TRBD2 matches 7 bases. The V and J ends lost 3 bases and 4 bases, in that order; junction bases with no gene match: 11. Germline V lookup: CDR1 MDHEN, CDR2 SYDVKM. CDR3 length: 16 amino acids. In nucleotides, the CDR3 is TGTGCCAGCAGTTTCGGTTTGGCGGGAGTCCGAGAGACCCAGTACTTC. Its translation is CASSFGLAGVRETQYF.

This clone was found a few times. CDR3 amino acids: CASSKEGSNYGYTF. In nucleotides, the CDR3 is TGTGCCAGCAGCAAAGAGGGGTCGAACTATGGCTACACCTTC. The chain has TRBV21-1 and TRBJ1-2; the table's D gene call, TRBD1, was not cross checked with the DNA. TRBV21-1 is a recognized pseudogene. The CDR3 covers 14 residues.

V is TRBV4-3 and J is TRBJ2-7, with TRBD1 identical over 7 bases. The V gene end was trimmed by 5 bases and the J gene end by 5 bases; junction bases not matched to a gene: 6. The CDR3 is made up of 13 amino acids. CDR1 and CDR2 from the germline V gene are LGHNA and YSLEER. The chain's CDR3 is CASSARTGDEQYF. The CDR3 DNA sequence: TGCGCCAGCAGCGCGCGAACAGGGGACGAGCAGTACTTC.

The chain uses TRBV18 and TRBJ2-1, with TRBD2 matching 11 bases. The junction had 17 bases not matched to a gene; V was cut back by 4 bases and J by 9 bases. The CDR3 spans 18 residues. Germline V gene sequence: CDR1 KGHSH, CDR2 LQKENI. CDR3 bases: TGTGCCAGCTCACACAGGACTTTAGCGGGAGGGTTAAATAGTGAGCAGTTCTTC. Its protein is CASSHRTLAGGLNSEQFF.

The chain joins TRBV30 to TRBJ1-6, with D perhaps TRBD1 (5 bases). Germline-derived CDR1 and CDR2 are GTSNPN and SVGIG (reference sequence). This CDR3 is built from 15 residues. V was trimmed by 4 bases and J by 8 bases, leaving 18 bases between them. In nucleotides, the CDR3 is TGTGCCTGGACCCGGGTAAGCGGAGGGGATTCACCCCTCCACTTT. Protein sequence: CAWTRVSGGDSPLHF. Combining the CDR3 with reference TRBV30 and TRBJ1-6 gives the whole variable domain SQTIHQWPATLVQPVGSPLSLECTVEGTSNPNLYWYRQAAGRGLQLLFYSVGIGQISSEVPQNLSASRPQDRQFILSSKKLLLSDSGFYLCAWTRVSGGDSPLHFGNGTRLTVT.

CDR3 region: CAAGDLPGTQYF. DNA of the CDR3: TGTGCCGCGGGGGACCTACCGGGGACCCAGTACTTC. The chain couples TRBV11-2 to TRBJ2-5; 7 positions agree with TRBD2. The V and J ends lost 11 bases and 7 bases, in that order; junction bases with no gene match: 10. This CDR3 is built from 12 residues. Germline V gives CDR1 SGHAT, CDR2 FQNNGV.

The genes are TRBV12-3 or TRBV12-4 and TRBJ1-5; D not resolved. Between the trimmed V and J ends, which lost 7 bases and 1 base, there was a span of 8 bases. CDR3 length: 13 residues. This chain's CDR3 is CASISRSNQPQHF. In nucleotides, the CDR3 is TGTGCCAGCATTAGCCGAAGCAATCAGCCCCAGCATTTT.

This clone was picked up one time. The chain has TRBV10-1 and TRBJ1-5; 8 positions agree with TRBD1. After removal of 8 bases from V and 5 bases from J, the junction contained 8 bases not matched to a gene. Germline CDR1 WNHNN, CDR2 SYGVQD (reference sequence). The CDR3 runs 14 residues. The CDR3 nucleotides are TGCGCCAGCCCTCAGGACAGGGTCGATCAGCCCCAGCATTTT. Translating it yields CASPQDRVDQPQHF.

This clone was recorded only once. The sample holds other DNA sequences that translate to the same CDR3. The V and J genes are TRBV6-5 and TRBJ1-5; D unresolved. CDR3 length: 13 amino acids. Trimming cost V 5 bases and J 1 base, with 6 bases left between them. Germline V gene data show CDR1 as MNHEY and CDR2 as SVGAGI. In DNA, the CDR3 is TGTGCCAGCAGTAGAGGGAGCAATCAGCCCCAGCATTTT. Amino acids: CASSRGSNQPQHF.

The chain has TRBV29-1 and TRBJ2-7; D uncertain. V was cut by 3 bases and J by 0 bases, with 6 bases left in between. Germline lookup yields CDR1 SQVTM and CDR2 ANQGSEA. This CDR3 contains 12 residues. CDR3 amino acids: CSVESFSYEQYF. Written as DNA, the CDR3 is TGCAGCGTTGAGAGCTTCTCCTACGAGCAGTACTTC.

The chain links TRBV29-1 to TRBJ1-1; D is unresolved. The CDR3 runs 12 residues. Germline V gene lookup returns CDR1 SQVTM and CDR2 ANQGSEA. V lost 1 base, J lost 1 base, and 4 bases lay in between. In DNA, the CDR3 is TGCAGCGTTGAAGCAGAGAACACTGAAGCTTTCTTT. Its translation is CSVEAENTEAFF.

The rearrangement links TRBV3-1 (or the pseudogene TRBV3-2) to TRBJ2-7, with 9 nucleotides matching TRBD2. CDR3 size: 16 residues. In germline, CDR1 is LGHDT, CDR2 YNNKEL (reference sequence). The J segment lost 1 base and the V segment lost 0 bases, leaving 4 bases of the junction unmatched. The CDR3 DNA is TGTGCCAGCAGCCAAGAGGGCGGGAGGGGTTCCTACGAGCAGTACTTC. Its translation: CASSQEGGRGSYEQYF.

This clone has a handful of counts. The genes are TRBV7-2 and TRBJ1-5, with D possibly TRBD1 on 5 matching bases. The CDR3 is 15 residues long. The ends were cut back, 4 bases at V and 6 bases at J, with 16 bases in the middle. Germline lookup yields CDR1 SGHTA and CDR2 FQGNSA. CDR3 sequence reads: CASSSFGGTGQPQHF. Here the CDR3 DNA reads TGTGCCAGCAGCTCCTTCGGAGGGACCGGTCAGCCCCAGCATTTT.

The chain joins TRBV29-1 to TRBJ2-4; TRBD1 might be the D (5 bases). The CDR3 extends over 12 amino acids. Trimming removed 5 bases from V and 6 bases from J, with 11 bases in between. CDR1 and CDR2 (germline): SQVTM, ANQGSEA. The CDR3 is CSVLQGRNIQYF. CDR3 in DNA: TGCAGCGTTCTGCAGGGTCGAAACATTCAGTACTTC.

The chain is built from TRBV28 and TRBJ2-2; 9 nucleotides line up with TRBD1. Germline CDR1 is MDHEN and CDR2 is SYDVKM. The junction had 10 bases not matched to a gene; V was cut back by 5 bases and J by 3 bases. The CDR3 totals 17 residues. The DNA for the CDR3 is TGTGCCAGCAGTAACCACAGGGGGCTTACTCACACCGGGGAGCTGTTTTTT. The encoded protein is CASSNHRGLTHTGELFF.

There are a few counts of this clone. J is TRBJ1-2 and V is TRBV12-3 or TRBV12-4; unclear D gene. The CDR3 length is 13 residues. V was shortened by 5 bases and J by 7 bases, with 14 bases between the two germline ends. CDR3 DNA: TGTGCCAGCAGTCGACAAACAACAAGTGGCTACACCTTC. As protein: CASSRQTTSGYTF.

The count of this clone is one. This CDR3 is CASTTDSLYGYTF. CDR3 nucleotides: TGTGCCAGTACCACCGACAGCCTCTATGGCTACACCTTC. The V and J genes are TRBV19 and TRBJ1-2, with D perhaps TRBD1 (5 bases). The ends were cut back, 7 bases at V and 4 bases at J, with 13 bases in the middle. The CDR3 loop spans 13 amino acids. In germline, CDR1 is LNHDA, CDR2 SQIVND (reference sequence).

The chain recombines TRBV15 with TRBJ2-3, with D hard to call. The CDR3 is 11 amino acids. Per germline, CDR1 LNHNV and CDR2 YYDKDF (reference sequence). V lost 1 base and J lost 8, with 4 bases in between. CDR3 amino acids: CATSRVATQYF. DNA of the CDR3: TGTGCCACCAGCAGAGTAGCTACGCAGTATTTT.

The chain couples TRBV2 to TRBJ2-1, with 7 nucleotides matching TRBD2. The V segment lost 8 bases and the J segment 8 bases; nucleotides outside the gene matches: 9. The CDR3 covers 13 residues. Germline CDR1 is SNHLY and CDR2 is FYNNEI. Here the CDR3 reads CASVRTRFYEQFF. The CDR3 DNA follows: TGTGCCAGCGTCAGGACTAGATTTTATGAGCAGTTCTTC.

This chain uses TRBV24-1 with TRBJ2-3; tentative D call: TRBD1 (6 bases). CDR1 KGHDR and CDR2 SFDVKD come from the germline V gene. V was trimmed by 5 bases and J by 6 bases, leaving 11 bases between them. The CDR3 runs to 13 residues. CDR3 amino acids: CATSGQVADTQYF. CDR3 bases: TGTGCCACCAGTGGACAGGTTGCTGATACGCAGTATTTT.

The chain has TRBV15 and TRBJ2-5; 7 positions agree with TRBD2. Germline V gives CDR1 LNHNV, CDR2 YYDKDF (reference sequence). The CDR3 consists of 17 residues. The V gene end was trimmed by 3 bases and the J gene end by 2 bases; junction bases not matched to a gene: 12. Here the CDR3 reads CATSRALTSANQETQYF. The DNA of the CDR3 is TGTGCCACCAGCAGGGCTTTAACTAGCGCTAATCAAGAGACCCAGTACTTC.

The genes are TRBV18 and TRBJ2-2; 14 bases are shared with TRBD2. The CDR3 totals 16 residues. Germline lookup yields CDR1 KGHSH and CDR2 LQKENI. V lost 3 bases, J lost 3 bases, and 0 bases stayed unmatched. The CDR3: CASSPGLAGDTGELFF. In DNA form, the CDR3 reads TGTGCCAGCTCACCGGGACTAGCGGGGGACACCGGGGAGCTGTTTTTT.

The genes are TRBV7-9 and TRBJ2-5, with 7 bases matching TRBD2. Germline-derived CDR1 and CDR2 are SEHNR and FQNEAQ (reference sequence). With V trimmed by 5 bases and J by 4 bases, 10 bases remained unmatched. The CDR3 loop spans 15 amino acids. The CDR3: CASSDSGAGAETQYF. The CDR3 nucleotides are TGTGCCAGCAGCGACAGTGGGGCGGGAGCAGAGACCCAGTACTTC.

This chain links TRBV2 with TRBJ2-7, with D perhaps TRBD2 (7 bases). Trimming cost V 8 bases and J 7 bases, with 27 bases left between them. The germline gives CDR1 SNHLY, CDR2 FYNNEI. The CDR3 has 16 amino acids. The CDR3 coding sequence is TGTGCCAGCTCCAGAAAGGGGGGGCGCTCCCAAGGGGAGCAGTACTTC. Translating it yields CASSRKGGRSQGEQYF.

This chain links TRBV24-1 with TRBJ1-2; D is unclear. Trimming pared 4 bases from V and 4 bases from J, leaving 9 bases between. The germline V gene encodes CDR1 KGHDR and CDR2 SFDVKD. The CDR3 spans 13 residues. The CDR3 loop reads CATSDRQGYGYTF. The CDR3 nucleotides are TGTGCCACCAGTGACAGACAAGGCTATGGCTACACCTTC.